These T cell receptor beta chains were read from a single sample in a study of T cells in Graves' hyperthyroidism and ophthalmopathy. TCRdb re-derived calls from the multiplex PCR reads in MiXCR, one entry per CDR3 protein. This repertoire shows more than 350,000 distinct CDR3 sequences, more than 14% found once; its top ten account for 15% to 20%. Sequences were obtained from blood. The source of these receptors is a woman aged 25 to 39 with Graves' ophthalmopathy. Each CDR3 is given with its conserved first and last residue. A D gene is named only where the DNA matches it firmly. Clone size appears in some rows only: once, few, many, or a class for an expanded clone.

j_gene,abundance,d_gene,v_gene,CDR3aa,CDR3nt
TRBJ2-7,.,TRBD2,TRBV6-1,CASSNLGRGARYEQYF,TGTGCCAGCAGTAACCTAGGGCGGGGGGCTCGCTACGAGCAGTACTTC
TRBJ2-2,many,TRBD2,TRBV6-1,CASNSFLGTSGRTGELFF,TGTGCCAGCAACTCCTTCTTGGGCACTAGCGGGAGAACCGGGGAGCTGTTTTTT
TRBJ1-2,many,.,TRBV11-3,CASSSTPDGGYTF,TGTGCCAGCAGCTCAACACCCGACGGTGGCTACACCTTC
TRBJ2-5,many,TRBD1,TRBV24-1,CATSEAGQGYQETQYF,TGTGCCACCAGTGAGGCAGGACAGGGGTACCAAGAGACCCAGTACTTC
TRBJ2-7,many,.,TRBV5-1,CASNLASQTSYEQYF,TGCGCCAGCAACTTGGCTTCCCAGACCTCCTACGAGCAGTACTTC
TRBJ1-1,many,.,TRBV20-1,CSARVNRNTEAFF,TGCAGTGCTAGAGTCAACCGAAACACTGAAGCTTTCTTT
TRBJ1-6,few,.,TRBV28,CASSTTAGSPLHF,TGTGCCAGCAGTACCACAGCGGGTTCACCCCTCCACTTT
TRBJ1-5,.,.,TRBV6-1,CASSEQGLASNQPQHF,TGTGCCAGCAGTGAACAGGGTTTGGCGAGCAATCAGCCCCAGCATTTT
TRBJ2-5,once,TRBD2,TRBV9,CASSVDPQRGGEGETQYF,TGTGCCAGCAGCGTAGATCCTCAGCGGGGGGGCGAAGGTGAGACCCAGTACTTC
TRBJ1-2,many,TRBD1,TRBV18,CASSPLPGQSHGYTF,TGTGCCAGCTCACCGCTTCCGGGACAGTCGCATGGCTACACCTTC
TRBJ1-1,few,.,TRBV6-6,CASSYGGVDTEAFF,TGTGCCAGCAGTTACGGGGGGGTCGATACTGAAGCTTTCTTT
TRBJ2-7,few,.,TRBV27,CASSLSWSYEQYF,TGTGCCAGCAGTTTAAGCTGGAGCTACGAGCAGTACTTC
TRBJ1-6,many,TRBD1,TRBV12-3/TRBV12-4,CASSYDRGWNSPLHF,TGTGCCAGCAGTTACGACAGGGGATGGAATTCACCCCTCCACTTT
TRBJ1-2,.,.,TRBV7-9,CASSLFAAGSLYGYTF,TGTGCCAGCAGCTTATTTGCGGCAGGGTCATTGTATGGCTACACCTTC
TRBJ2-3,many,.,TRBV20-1,CSARDGISSTDTQYF,TGCAGTGCTAGAGACGGGATCTCTAGCACAGATACGCAGTATTTT
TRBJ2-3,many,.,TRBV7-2,CASSWTKTRTDTQYF,TGTGCCAGCAGCTGGACTAAAACACGCACAGATACGCAGTATTTT
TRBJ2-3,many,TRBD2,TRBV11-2,CASTFSGGAVDTQYF,TGTGCCAGCACCTTTAGCGGGGGGGCGGTAGATACGCAGTATTTT
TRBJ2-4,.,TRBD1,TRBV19,CASSQGGAGNIQYF,TGTGCCAGTAGCCAAGGGGGCGCAGGGAACATTCAGTACTTC
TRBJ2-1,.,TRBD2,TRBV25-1,CASSEGLAGDDEQFF,TGTGCCAGCAGTGAGGGACTAGCGGGGGACGATGAGCAGTTCTTC
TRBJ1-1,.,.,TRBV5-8,CASSLEFGRLMNTEAFF,TGTGCCAGCAGCTTGGAGTTCGGCAGACTCATGAACACTGAAGCTTTCTTT
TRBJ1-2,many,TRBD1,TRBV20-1,CSARQQGGLGGYTF,TGCAGTGCTAGGCAACAGGGGGGCTTGGGTGGCTACACCTTC
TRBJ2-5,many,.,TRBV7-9,CASSSDILETQYF,TGTGCCAGCAGTTCGGACATCCTAGAGACCCAGTACTTC
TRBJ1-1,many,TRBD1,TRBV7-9,CASSPGTGGNAEAFF,TGTGCCAGCAGCCCTGGGACAGGGGGGAACGCTGAAGCTTTCTTT